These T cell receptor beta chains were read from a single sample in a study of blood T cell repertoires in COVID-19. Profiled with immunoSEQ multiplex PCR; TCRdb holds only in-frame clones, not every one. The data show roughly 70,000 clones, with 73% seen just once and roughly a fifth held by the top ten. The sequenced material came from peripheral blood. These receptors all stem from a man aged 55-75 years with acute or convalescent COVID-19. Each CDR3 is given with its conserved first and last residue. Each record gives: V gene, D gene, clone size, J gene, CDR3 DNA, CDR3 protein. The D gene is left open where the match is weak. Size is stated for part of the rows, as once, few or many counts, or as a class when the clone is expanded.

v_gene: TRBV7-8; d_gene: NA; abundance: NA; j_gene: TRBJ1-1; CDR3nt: TGTGCCAGCAGCTTAGCCCTAACGGGGAGGGAGGAAGCTTTCTTT; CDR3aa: CASSLALTGREEAFF
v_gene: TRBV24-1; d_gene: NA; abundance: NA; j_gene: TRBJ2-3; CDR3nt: TGTGCCACCAGTGATTTGCGCGGCTTTTCCCCAGATACGCAGTATTTT; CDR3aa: CATSDLRGFSPDTQYF
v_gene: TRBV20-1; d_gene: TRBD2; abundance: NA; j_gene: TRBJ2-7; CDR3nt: TGCAGTGCTAGTCCTAGCGGGAGGGCCGTAGTCGAGCAGTACTTC; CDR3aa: CSASPSGRAVVEQYF
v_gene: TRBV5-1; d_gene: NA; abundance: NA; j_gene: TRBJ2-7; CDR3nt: TGCGCCAGCAGCTTGACAGGGAACCTCGAGCAGTACTTC; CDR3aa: CASSLTGNLEQYF
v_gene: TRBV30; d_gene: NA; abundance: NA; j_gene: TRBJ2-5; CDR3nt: TGTGCCTGGAGTGTACAGGATTTGGCGACCCAGTACTTC; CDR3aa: CAWSVQDLATQYF
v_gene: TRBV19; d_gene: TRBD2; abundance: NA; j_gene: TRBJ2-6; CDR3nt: TGTGCCAGTTCTCCAGGGAGGGCGGGAGCTTCCTCTGGGGCCAACGTCCTGACTTTC; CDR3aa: CASSPGRAGASSGANVLTF
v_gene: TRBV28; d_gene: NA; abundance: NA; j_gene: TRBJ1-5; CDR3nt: TGTGCCAGCATGCGGGGCCTAATGACCCAGCATTTT; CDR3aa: CASMRGLMTQHF
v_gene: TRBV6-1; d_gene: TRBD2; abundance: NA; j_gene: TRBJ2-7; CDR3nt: TGTGCCAGCAGTGAAATTAGCGGGACCCGTGCAGAGCAGTACTTC; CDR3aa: CASSEISGTRAEQYF
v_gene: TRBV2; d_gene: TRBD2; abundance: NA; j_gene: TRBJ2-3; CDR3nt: TGTGCCAGCAGTGACGGGAGGACCACAGATACGCAGTATTTT; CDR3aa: CASSDGRTTDTQYF
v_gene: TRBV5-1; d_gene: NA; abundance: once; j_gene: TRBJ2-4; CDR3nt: TGCGCCAGCAGCCTAGGGGAAAACATTCAGTACTTC; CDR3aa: CASSLGENIQYF
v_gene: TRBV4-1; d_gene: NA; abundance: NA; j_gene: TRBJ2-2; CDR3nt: TGCGCCAGCAGCCAAGAACGGCTAGGCGGGGAGCTGTTTTTT; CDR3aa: CASSQERLGGELFF
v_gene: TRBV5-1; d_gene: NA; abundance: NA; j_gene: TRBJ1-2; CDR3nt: TGCGCCAGCAGCGCCGCCGCGGTCAACTATGGCTACACCTTC; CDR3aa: CASSAAAVNYGYTF
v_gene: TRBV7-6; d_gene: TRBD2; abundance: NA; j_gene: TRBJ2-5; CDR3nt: TGTGCCAGCAGCTCGACCGGACTAGCGGGGAAAGAGACCCAGTACTTC; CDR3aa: CASSSTGLAGKETQYF
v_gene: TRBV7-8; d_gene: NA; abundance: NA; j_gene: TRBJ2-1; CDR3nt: TGTGCCAGCAGATCTCCTCAGGGTGGCGAAAAGTTCTTC; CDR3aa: CASRSPQGGEKFF
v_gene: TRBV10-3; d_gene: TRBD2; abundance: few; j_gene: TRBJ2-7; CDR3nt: TGTGCCATCAGTGAGTACCTAGCGGGAGGGCCAAACGAGCAGTACTTC; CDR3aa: CAISEYLAGGPNEQYF
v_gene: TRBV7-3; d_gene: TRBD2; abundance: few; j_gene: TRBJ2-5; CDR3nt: TGTGCCAGCAGCGTCAGCGGGGTCCAAGAGACCCAGTACTTC; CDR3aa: CASSVSGVQETQYF
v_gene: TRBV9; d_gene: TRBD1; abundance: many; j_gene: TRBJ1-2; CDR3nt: TGTGCCAGCAGCCTGACAGGGCTTAACTATGGCTACACCTTC; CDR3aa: CASSLTGLNYGYTF
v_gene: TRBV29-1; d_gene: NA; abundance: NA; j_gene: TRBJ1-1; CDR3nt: TGCAGCGTTGGTGTGGGGTCCGGGGCTGAAGCTTTCTTT; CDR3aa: CSVGVGSGAEAFF
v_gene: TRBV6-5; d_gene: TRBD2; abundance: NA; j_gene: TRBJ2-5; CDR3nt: TGTGCCAGCAGTTTATCGCTAGCGGGGGTCCAAGAGACCCAGTACTTC; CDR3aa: CASSLSLAGVQETQYF
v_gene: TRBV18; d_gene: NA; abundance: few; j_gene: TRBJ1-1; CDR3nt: TGTGCCAGCTCACCACCTCAGGGTCGAACTGAAGCTTTCTTT; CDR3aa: CASSPPQGRTEAFF
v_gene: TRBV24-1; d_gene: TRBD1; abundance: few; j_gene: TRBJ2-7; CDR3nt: TGTGCCACCAGGGGGACAGGGGGCCTCGACGAGCAGTACTTC; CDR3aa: CATRGTGGLDEQYF
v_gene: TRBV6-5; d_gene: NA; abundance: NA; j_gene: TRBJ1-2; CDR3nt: TGTGCCAGCAGAAGGGGCCACAGCTATTATGGCTACACCTTC; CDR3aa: CASRRGHSYYGYTF
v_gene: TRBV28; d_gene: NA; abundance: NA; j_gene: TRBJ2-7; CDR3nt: TGTGCCAGCAACAACCGGGACTTCACATCCTACGAGCAGTACTTC; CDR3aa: CASNNRDFTSYEQYF
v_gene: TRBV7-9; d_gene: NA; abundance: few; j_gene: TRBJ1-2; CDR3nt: TGTGCCAGCAGCTTAGCTGAGGGCGGAAATACCTACACCTTC; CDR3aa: CASSLAEGGNTYTF
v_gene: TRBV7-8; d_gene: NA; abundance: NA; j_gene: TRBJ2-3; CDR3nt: TGTGCCAGCAGCCCAGGCTCGGTGGGCACAGATACGCAGTATTTT; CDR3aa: CASSPGSVGTDTQYF
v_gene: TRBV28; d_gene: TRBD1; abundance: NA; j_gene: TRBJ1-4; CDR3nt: TGTGCCAGCAGTTTAAATAGGGCAGGGGGAGAAGAAAAACTGTTTTTT; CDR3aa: CASSLNRAGGEEKLFF
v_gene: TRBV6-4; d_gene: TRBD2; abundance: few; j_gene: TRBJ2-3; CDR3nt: TGTGCCAGCAGTGACTCGACGGGGGGGGGCCAAGATACGCAGTATTTT; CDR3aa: CASSDSTGGGQDTQYF
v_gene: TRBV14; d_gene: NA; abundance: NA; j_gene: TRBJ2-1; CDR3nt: TGTGCCAGCAGCCAACTACAGGCAGGTTCCTACAATGAGCAGTTCTTC; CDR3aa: CASSQLQAGSYNEQFF
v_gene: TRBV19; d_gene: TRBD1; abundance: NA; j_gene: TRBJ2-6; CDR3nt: TGTGCGAGTTCTGGGACAGGGGGTGCTGGGGCCAACGTCCTGACTTTC; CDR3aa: CASSGTGGAGANVLTF
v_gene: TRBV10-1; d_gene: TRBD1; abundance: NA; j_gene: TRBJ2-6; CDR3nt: TGCGCCAGCAGTCCCGGGACAGGGCCTGGGGCCAACGTCCTGACTTTC; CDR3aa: CASSPGTGPGANVLTF
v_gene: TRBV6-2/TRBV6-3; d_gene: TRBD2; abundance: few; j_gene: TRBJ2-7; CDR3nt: TGTGCCAGCAGTACGATTAGCGGGAGGCCCTACGAGCAGTACTTC; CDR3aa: CASSTISGRPYEQYF
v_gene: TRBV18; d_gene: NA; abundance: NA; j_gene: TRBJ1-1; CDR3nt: TGTGCCAGCTCACCATGGGGGGTCACTGAAGCTTTCTTT; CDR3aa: CASSPWGVTEAFF
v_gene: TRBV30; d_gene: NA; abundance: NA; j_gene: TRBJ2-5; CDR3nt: TGTGCCTGGAGTGAACAGGGTGGGGCCCAAGAGACCCAGTACTTC; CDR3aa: CAWSEQGGAQETQYF
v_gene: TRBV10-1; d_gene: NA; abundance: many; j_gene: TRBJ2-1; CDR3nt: TGCGCCAGCAGTGAGTCGGCCACCTCGCTGCAGTTCTTC; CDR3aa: CASSESATSLQFF
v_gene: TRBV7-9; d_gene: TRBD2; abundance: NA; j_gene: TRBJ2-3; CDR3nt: TGTGCCAGCAGCTCCCCCCGAGCGGGGGGCACAGATACGCAGTATTTT; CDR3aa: CASSSPRAGGTDTQYF
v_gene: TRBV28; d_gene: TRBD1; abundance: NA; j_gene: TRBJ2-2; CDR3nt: TGTGCCAGCAGTTTACTTCAGGGGGTTGGCACCGGGGAGCTGTTTTTT; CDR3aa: CASSLLQGVGTGELFF
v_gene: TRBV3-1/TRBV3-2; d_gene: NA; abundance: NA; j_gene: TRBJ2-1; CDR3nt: TGTGCCAGCAGCCAAGATAGTAGTAATGAGCAGTTCTTC; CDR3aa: CASSQDSSNEQFF
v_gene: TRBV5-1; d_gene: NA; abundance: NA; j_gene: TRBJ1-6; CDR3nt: TGCGCCAGCAGCGTTGGACAGAACTCCTATAATTCACCCCTCCACTTT; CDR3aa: CASSVGQNSYNSPLHF
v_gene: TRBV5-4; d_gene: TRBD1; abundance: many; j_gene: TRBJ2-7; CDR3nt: TGTGCCAGCAGTGGGACAGGGGACTACGAGCAGTACTTC; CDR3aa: CASSGTGDYEQYF
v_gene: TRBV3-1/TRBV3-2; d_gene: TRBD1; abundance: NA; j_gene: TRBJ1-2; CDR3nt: TGTGCCAGCAGCCGAGGGGGCGCAGGCTATGGCTACACCTTC; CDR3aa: CASSRGGAGYGYTF
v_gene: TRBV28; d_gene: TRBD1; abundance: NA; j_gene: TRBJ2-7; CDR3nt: TGTGCCAGCAGAAGGACAGGGGAAAGATACGAGCAGTACTTC; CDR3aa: CASRRTGERYEQYF
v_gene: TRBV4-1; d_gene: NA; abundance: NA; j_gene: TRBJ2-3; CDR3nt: TGCGCCAGCAGCCAAGATTTAAATACGCAGTATTTT; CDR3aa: CASSQDLNTQYF
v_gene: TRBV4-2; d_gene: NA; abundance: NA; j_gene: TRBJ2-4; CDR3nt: TGTGCCAGCAGCCAAGATCGGAGGGGCGCGAGGAACATTCAGTACTTC; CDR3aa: CASSQDRRGARNIQYF
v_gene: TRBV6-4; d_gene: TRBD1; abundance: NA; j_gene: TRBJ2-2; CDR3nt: TGTGCCAGCAGTGCTACACAGGGGGCTGGCACCGGGGAGCTGTTTTTT; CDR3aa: CASSATQGAGTGELFF
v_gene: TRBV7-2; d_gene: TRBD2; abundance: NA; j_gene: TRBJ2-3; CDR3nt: TGTGCCAGCAGCTTTGTAAGCGGGGGCACAGATACGCAGTATTTT; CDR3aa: CASSFVSGGTDTQYF
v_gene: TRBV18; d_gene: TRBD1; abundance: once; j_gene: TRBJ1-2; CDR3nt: TGTGCCAGCTCACCACGGGACAGTTCCCCCTATGGCTACACCTTC; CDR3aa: CASSPRDSSPYGYTF
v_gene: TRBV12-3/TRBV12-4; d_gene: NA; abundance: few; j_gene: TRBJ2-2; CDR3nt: TGTGCCAGCAGTAACAGGAACACCGGGGAGCTGTTTTTT; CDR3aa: CASSNRNTGELFF
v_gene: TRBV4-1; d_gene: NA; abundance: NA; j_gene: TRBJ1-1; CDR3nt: TGCGCCAGCAGCCAAGTAGAGACAGCAGCCACTGAAGCTTTCTTT; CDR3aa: CASSQVETAATEAFF
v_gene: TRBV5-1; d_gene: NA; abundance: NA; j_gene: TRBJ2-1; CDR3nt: TGCGCCAGCAGCTCCGTGACCAGGGAGGCCTACAATGAGCAGTTCTTC; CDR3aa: CASSSVTREAYNEQFF
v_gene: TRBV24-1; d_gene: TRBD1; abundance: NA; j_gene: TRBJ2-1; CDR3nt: TGTGCCACCAGTGATTCGGACAGGTTTAAGCAGTTCTTC; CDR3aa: CATSDSDRFKQFF
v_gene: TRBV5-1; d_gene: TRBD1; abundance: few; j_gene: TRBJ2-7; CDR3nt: TGCGCCAGCAGCACAGGGACAGGGGCCTACGAGCAGTACTTC; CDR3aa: CASSTGTGAYEQYF
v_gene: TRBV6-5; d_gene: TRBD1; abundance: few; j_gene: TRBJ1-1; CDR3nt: TGTGCCAGCAGCGCGGACAGGGGTGACACTGAAGCTTTCTTT; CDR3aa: CASSADRGDTEAFF
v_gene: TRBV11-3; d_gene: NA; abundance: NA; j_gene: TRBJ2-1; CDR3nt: TGTGCCAGCAGCTTAGACAGGGCTGACGAGCAGTTCTTC; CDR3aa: CASSLDRADEQFF
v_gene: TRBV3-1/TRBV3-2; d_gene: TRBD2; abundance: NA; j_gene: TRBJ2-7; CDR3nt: TGTGCCAGCAGCCAAGATAAATGGTGGACTAGCGGGAGTGGCGAGCAGTACTTC; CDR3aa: CASSQDKWWTSGSGEQYF
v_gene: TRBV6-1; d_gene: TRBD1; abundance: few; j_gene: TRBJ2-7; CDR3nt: TGTGCCAGCAGTGTTGGGACAGGGGATGAATCCTACGAGCAGTACTTC; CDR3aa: CASSVGTGDESYEQYF
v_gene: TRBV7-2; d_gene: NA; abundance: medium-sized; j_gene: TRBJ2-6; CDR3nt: TGTGCCAGCAGCCTCGACATCTCTGGGGCCAACGTCCTGACTTTC; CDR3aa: CASSLDISGANVLTF
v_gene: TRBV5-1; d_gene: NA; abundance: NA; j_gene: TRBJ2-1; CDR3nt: TGCGCCAGCAGCTTGGGAGAGGTCAGCAATGAGCAGTTCTTC; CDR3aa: CASSLGEVSNEQFF
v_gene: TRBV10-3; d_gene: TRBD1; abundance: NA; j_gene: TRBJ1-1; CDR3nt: TGTGCCATCCAGACAGGGGAGAACACTGAAGCTTTCTTT; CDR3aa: CAIQTGENTEAFF
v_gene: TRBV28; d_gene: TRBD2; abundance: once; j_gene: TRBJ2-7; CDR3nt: TGTGCCAGCACGGTGGGGGGGTTCGAGCAGTACTTC; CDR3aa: CASTVGGFEQYF